Included here is one TCR beta chain sequence, with context. Its cognate antigen is unknown. This specimen belongs to a study of post-analysis software for immune sequencing data. Incorporated into the TCR beta cDNA libraries were unique molecular identifiers, which served to reduce PCR and sequencing biases. Starting from about 0.98 to 11 million T cells, the study yielded about 500,000 cDNA molecules. TCRdb called the PCR reads again in MiXCR, with one record for every CDR3 protein. This sample yields fewer than 700,000 distinct CDR3 sequences, of which roughly 47% are seen a single time; under 2% belongs to the top ten. There are 15 residues in the CDR3. Trimming shortened V by 0 bases and J by 1 base, and 11 bases separated the two germline ends. Germline lookup yields CDR1 DFQATT and CDR2 SNEGSKA (reference sequence). Whole-study results and caveats: Controls showed lower frequencies than patients for five or six TRBV segments, and TRBV5-6, TRBV5-1 and TRBV20-1 were among these. The normalized Chao1 diversity of multiple sclerosis patients was significantly lower than that of controls. The F measure placed samples prepared in the same batch into strongly shared clusters.

The sequenced sample was blood. This rearrangement joins TRBV20-1 to TRBJ2-3; D is ambiguous. This TCR was recovered from a girl under 18 with multiple sclerosis. DNA for the CDR3: TGCAGTGCTAGAGATATTTCGTGGGGCACAGATACGCAGTATTTT. As protein: CSARDISWGTDTQYF.